What follows are 2 T cell receptor beta chains derived from one specimen sequenced in a study of blood T cell repertoires in COVID-19. Repertoires were generated with immunoSEQ multiplex PCR, while TCRdb's copy carries only in-frame clones and drops some. In the table there are about 490,000 clones, 70% to 90% of which are singletons. Sequencing input: peripheral blood. These receptors all come from a human donor in a cohort sampled during active COVID-19.

The J gene is TRBJ1-2, the V gene TRBV25-1; 9 bases align to TRBD1. Germline values: CDR1 MGHDK, CDR2 SYGVNS. CDR3 length equals 14 residues. J gave up 7 bases and V 8 bases, and 11 bases lay outside the gene matches. CDR3 coding DNA: TGTGCCAGCTCGTTCTCGGGACAGGGCCGTGGCTACACCTTC. Protein product: CASSFSGQGRGYTF.

This chain connects TRBV3-1 (or the pseudogene TRBV3-2) to TRBJ2-7; D not resolved. V dropped 7 bases and J dropped 9 bases, with 13 bases sitting between them. The CDR3 runs to 11 residues. The V gene's germline CDR1 is LGHDT and CDR2 YNNKEL (reference sequence). CDR3 in amino acids: CASTSSSGQYF. In nucleotides, the CDR3 is TGTGCCAGCACATCGTCTTCGGGGCAGTACTTC.